This T cell receptor beta chain was found in a study of blood T cell repertoires in COVID-19. Study context: From the United States, Italy and Spain came samples of acute and convalescent COVID-19.

In the source study's methods: Estimation of nucleated cell counts relied on the amplification of reference gene primers. Assay: immunoSEQ multiplex PCR; the TCRdb copy retains only in-frame clones and omits some. V and J calls and clone size are given by that table; D and trimming were obtained from the DNA. The sample shows around 86,000 clones, 87% of them seen only once. This clone turned up a few times. Germline CDR1 reads MGHRA; CDR2 reads YSYEKL. Unmatched junction bases numbered 19, after V lost 0 bases and J lost 9 bases. CDR3 length equals 20 residues. The sequence derives from a human donor with acute or convalescent COVID-19. The donor label of this sample is uncertain. The sequenced sample consisted of peripheral blood. V usage is TRBV4-1 and J usage is TRBJ1-6, with 8 positions matching TRBD1. CDR3 nucleotide sequence: TGCGCCAGCAGCCAAGAAGCGCACGGACAGGGACGGGCTGAAGGTTCACCCCTCCACTTT. It is translated as CASSQEAHGQGRAEGSPLHF.